This T cell receptor (beta chain) derives from a study of blood T cell repertoires in COVID-19. Whole-study context: PBMCs, B-cell-depleted T cells, or T cells were the source of the cDNA or gDNA that made up the material.

The CDR3 contains 13 residues. Germline CDR1 and CDR2: SGHTS and YDEGEE. V was pared by 7 bases and J by 2 bases, with 12 bases between. Seattle patients were enrolled while actively infected and followed longitudinally. Under the authors' procedure: Amplification from reference gene primers served as the basis for estimated nucleated cell counts. Sequenced by immunoSEQ multiplex PCR; TCRdb stores in-frame clones only, minus some. The D gene and trimming were derived from the DNA, and the V and J assignments and clone size from that table. Seen here are more than 300,000 clones, about nine tenths observed once, and the top ten hold 6% to 8%.

The source is a woman in her seventies with COVID-19, enrolled during active disease. The chain couples TRBV5-8 to TRBJ1-2; D call uncertain. The material sequenced was peripheral blood. As DNA, the CDR3 is TGTGCCAGCGCGGAGTTCTTAAACTATGGCTACACCTTC. This translates into CASAEFLNYGYTF.